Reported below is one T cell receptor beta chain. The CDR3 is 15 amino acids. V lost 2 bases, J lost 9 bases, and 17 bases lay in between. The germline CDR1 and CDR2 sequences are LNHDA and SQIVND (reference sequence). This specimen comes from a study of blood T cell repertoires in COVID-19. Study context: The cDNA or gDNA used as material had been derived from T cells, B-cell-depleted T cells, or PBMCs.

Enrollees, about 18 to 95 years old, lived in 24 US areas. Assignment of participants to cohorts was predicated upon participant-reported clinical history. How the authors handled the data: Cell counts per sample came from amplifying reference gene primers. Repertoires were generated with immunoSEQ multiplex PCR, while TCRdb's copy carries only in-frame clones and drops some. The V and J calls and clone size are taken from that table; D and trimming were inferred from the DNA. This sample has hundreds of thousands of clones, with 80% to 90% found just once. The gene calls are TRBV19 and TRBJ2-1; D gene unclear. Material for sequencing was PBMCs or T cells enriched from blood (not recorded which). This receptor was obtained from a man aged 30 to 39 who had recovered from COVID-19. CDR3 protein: CASSIQTLTSSEQFF. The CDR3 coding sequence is TGTGCCAGTAGTATACAGACTCTGACTTCGAGTGAGCAGTTCTTC.